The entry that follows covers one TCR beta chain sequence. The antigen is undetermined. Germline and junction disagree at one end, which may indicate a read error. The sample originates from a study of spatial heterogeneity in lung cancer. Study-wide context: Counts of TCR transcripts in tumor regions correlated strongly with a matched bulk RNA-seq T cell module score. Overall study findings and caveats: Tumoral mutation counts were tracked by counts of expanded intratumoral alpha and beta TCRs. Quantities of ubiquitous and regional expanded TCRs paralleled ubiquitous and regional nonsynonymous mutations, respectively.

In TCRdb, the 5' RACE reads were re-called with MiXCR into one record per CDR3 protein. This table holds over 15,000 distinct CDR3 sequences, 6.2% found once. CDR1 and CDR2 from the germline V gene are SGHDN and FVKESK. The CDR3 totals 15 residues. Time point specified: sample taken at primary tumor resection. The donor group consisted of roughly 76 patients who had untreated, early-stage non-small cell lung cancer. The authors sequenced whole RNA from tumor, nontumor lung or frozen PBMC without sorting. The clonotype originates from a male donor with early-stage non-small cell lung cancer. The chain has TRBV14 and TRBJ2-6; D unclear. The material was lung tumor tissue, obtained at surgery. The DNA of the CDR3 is TGTGCCAGCAGCCAAGATTTCTCTGGGACCAACGTCCTGACTTTC. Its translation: CASSQDFSGTNVLTF.